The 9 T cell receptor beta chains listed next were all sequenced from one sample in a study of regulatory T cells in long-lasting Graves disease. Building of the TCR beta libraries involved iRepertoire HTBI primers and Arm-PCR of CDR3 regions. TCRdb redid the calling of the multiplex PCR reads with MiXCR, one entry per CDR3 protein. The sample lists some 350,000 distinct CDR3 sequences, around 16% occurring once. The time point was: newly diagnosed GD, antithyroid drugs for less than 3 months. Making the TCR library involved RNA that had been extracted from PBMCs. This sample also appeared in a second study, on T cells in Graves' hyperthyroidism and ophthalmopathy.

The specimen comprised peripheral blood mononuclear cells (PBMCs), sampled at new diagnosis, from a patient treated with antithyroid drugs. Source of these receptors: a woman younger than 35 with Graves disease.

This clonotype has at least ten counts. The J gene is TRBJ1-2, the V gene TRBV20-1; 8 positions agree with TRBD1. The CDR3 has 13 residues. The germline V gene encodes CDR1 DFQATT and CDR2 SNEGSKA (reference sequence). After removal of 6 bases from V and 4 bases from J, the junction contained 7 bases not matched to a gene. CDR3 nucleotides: TGCAGTGCCGCGGACAGGGCCTCCTATGGCTACACCTTC. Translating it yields CSAADRASYGYTF.

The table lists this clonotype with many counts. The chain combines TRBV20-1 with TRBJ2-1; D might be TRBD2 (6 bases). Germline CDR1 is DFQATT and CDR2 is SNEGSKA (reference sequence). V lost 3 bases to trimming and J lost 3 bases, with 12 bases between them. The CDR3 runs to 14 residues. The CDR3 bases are TGCAGTGCTAGCGGGAGCAAGCTCTACAATGAGCAGTTCTTC. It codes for CSASGSKLYNEQFF.

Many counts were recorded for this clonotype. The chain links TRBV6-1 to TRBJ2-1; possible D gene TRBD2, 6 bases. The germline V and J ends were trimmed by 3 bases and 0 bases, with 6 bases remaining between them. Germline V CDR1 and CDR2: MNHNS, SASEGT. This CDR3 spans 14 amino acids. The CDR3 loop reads CASSERGSYNEQFF. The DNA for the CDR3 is TGTGCCAGCAGTGAGCGGGGCTCCTACAATGAGCAGTTCTTC.

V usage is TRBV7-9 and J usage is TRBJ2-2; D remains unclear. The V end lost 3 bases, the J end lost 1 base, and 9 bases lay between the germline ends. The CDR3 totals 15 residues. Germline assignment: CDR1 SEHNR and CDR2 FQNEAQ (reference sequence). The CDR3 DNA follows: TGTGCCAGCAGCTTTTCCGGTATGAACACCGGGGAGCTGTTTTTT. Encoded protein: CASSFSGMNTGELFF.

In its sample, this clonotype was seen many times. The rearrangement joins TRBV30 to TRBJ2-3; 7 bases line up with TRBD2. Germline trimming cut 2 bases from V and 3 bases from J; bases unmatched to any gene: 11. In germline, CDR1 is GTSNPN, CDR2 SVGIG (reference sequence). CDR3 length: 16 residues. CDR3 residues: CAWSFTAGVLTDTQYF. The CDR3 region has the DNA TGTGCCTGGAGTTTTACCGCGGGAGTCTTGACAGATACGCAGTATTTT.

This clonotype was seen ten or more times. The CDR3, as DNA: TGTGCCAGCAGTTCCAGGGGTAGGATGTGGTATGGCTACACCTTC. This codes for CASSSRGRMWYGYTF. This chain connects TRBV12-3 or TRBV12-4 to TRBJ1-2; D may be TRBD1 (6 bases). The CDR3 length is 15 residues. Between the trimmed V and J ends, which lost 4 bases and 5 bases, there was a span of 17 bases.

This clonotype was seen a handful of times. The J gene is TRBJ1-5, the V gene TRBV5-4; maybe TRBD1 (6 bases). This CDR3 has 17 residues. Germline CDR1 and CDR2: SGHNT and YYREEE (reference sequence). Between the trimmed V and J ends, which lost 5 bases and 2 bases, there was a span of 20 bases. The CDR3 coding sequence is TGTGCCAGCAGGCTTATAAACAGGGATCGCGGCAATCAGCCCCAGCATTTT. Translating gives CASRLINRDRGNQPQHF.

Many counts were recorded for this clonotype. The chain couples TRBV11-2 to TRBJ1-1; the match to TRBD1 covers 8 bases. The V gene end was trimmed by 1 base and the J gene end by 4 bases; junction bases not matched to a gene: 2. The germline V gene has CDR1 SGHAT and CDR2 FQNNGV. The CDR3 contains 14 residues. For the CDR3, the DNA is TGTGCCAGCAGCTTAGCGGACAGGGTCACTGAAGCTTTCTTT. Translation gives CASSLADRVTEAFF.

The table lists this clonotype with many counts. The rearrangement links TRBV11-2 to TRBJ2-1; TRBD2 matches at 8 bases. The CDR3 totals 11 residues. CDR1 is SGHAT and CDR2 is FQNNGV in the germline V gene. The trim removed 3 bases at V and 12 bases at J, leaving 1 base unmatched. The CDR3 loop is CASSLAGGQFF. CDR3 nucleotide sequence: TGTGCCAGCAGCTTGGCGGGGGGGCAGTTCTTC.